The rows below give T cell receptor beta chains drawn from one sample of a study of blood T cell repertoires in COVID-19. Sequenced by immunoSEQ multiplex PCR; TCRdb stores in-frame clones only, minus some. The table has 200,000 to 250,000 clones, 88% seen once. The sequenced material came from PBMCs or T cells enriched from blood (not recorded which). The receptors were gathered from a woman in her 30s who had been exposed to COVID-19. Both conserved end residues are part of each CDR3. The order of the fields is clone size, J gene, D gene, V gene, CDR3 DNA, CDR3 protein. D genes are given only for firm matches. A row's size may be missing; if present it is once, few, many or a size class.

>NA|TRBJ2-3|TRBD1|TRBV2
TGTGCCAGCAGTGGGGGACAGGGAACAGATACGCAGTATTTT
CASSGGQGTDTQYF
>NA|TRBJ1-2|TRBD1|TRBV19
TGTGCCAGTAGTAATTGGGGACAGGTGCCGATTAACTATGGCTACACCTTC
CASSNWGQVPINYGYTF
>NA|TRBJ2-3|TRBD2|TRBV3-1/TRBV3-2
TGTGCCACAAGAGCGGGAGGGGGGACAGATACGCAGTATTTT
CATRAGGGTDTQYF
>NA|TRBJ1-4|TRBD1|TRBV7-9
TGTGCCAGCAGCTTGGGACAGGGGCATAATGAAAAACTGTTTTTT
CASSLGQGHNEKLFF
>once|TRBJ1-2|TRBD1|TRBV3-1/TRBV3-2
TGTGCCAGCAGCCAAGGGACAGGGGGAACGGTAGGAGGCTACACCTTC
CASSQGTGGTVGGYTF
>NA|TRBJ2-7|NA|TRBV18
TGTGCCAGCTCAGGGCGAACCTACGAGCAGTACTTC
CASSGRTYEQYF
>NA|TRBJ1-6|NA|TRBV6-2/TRBV6-3
TGTGCCAGCAGTTACCAAGGGGGTGGAAATTCACCCCTCCACTTT
CASSYQGGGNSPLHF
>NA|TRBJ1-1|NA|TRBV29-1
TGCAGCGTTGGGGCGAACACTGAAGCTTTCTTT
CSVGANTEAFF
>NA|TRBJ1-1|NA|TRBV20-1
TGCAGTGCTAGTCGCGACAGGTACTACACTGAAGCTTTCTTT
CSASRDRYYTEAFF
>few|TRBJ1-1|NA|TRBV5-1
TGCGCCAGCAGCCGTCGCGGGGGAGACACTGAAGCTTTCTTT
CASSRRGGDTEAFF
>once|TRBJ2-7|TRBD2|TRBV15
TGTGCCACCAGCAGAGATATAGCGGGAGTGAACTTC
CATSRDIAGVNF
>NA|TRBJ2-2|TRBD2|TRBV4-2
TGTGCCAGCAGCCAAGAGCCTAGCGGAGCGAACACCGGGGAGCTGTTTTTT
CASSQEPSGANTGELFF
>NA|TRBJ1-6|NA|TRBV21-1
TGTGCCAGCAGCAAAGCGCGGGATCGAGGGTTCTCCTATAATTCACCCCTCCACTTT
CASSKARDRGFSYNSPLHF
>NA|TRBJ2-1|NA|TRBV29-1
TGCAGCGTTGATGGAGTTGAGCAGTTCTTC
CSVDGVEQFF
>NA|TRBJ1-1|TRBD1|TRBV2
TGTGCCAGCAGTGTCGAGACAGGGCTGGGGATGAGGACTGAAGCTTTCTTT
CASSVETGLGMRTEAFF
>NA|TRBJ2-7|NA|TRBV7-9
TGTGCCAGCAGCCCTGGGAGACCCTACGAGCAGTACTTC
CASSPGRPYEQYF
>NA|TRBJ1-1|NA|TRBV2
TGTGCCAGCATCCAAAGCCAGGGAATCACTGAAGCTTTCTTT
CASIQSQGITEAFF
>NA|TRBJ1-6|NA|TRBV25-1
TGTGCCAGCGGAGGAATTGCCTATAATTCACCCCTCCACTTT
CASGGIAYNSPLHF
>once|TRBJ1-2|NA|TRBV5-1
TGCGCCAGCAGCTTGGCGGGCGGGCTAGATGGCTACACCTTC
CASSLAGGLDGYTF
>NA|TRBJ1-3|NA|TRBV2
TGTGCCAGCAGTGAAGCGCGGGGCTCTGGAAACACCATATATTTT
CASSEARGSGNTIYF
>NA|TRBJ2-1|NA|TRBV1
TGCACCAGCAGCCAACCTAGCGGGAGACGAGGTTGGCCAGAGTTCTTC
CTSSQPSGRRGWPEFF
>NA|TRBJ1-2|TRBD1|TRBV9
TGTGCCAGCAGCCAGACAGGGAGGTGCGGCTATGGCTACACCTTC
CASSQTGRCGYGYTF
>NA|TRBJ2-7|TRBD1|TRBV6-5
TGTGCCAGCAAGAGAACAGGGGCTTTGTCCGAGCAGTACTTC
CASKRTGALSEQYF
>NA|TRBJ1-4|TRBD1|TRBV28
TGTGCCAGCAGTACACAGGGGGGCGGTAATGAAAAACTGTTTTTT
CASSTQGGGNEKLFF
>few|TRBJ1-3|NA|TRBV5-1
TGCGCCAGCAGCCCCCGGGGGGATGTCGGAAACACCATATATTTT
CASSPRGDVGNTIYF
>NA|TRBJ1-6|NA|TRBV19
TGTGCCAGTAAAAGGACGGGGAATTCACCCCTCCACTTT
CASKRTGNSPLHF
>once|TRBJ1-5|NA|TRBV19
TGTGCCAGTATGACAGACCGTCAGCCCCAGCATTTT
CASMTDRQPQHF
>NA|TRBJ2-7|TRBD1|TRBV5-1
TGCGCCAGCAGCGTGAGGGGACAGGGTAGCGAGCAGTACTTC
CASSVRGQGSEQYF
>few|TRBJ2-2|TRBD1|TRBV5-1
TGCGCCAGCAGCTTGAACAGGGGCGATAACCCAACCGGGGAGCTGTTTTTT
CASSLNRGDNPTGELFF
>NA|TRBJ2-2|NA|TRBV2
TGTGCCAGCAGTACAAATTTGAACACCGGGGAGCTGTTTTTT
CASSTNLNTGELFF
>NA|TRBJ2-7|TRBD2|TRBV6-1
TGTGCCAGCAGTGAAGAAGCGGGAGGCTCCTACGAGCAGTACTTC
CASSEEAGGSYEQYF
>NA|TRBJ2-1|TRBD2|TRBV5-4
TGTGCCAGCAGCTTGGCGACTAGCGGATACAATGAGCAGTTCTTC
CASSLATSGYNEQFF
>once|TRBJ2-7|TRBD2|TRBV3-1/TRBV3-2
TGTGCCAGCAGCCAGACCGGGACTAGCGGGCTTTACGAGCAGTACTTC
CASSQTGTSGLYEQYF
>NA|TRBJ2-5|NA|TRBV5-1
TGCGCCAGCAGCTTGATGGGCCTTGCCGAGGAGGCCCAGTACTTC
CASSLMGLAEEAQYF
>NA|TRBJ1-5|TRBD1|TRBV27
TGTGCCAGTCGGACAGGGCACGGCAATCAGCCCCAGCATTTT
CASRTGHGNQPQHF
>NA|TRBJ2-5|TRBD2|TRBV6-5
TGTGCCAGCAGGGGGCGGGGGGCCTACCAAGAGACCCAGTACTTC
CASRGRGAYQETQYF
>NA|TRBJ2-1|NA|TRBV10-1
TGCGCCAGCAGCGAACTCAGGACAGCCTCCTACAATGAGCAGTTCTTC
CASSELRTASYNEQFF
>NA|TRBJ1-3|NA|TRBV28
TGTGCCAGCACCAACTCTGGAAACACCATATATTTT
CASTNSGNTIYF
>NA|TRBJ2-3|TRBD2|TRBV24-1
TGTGCCACCAGTGAGGGCGGGAGCTTCACAGATACGCAGTATTTT
CATSEGGSFTDTQYF
>NA|TRBJ1-4|NA|TRBV2
TGTGCCAGCAGTGACCAGGGAATTAATGAAAAACTGTTTTTT
CASSDQGINEKLFF
>NA|TRBJ1-4|NA|TRBV2
TGTGCCAGCATGGCGACAGGTGGCCCTAATGAAAAACTGTTTTTT
CASMATGGPNEKLFF
>NA|TRBJ2-1|TRBD2|TRBV5-4
TGTGCCAGCAGCGAAGCTAGCGGGAGGAATGAGCAGTTCTTC
CASSEASGRNEQFF